A single sample is the source of the 19 T cell receptor beta chains below, sequenced in a study of T cells after yellow fever vaccination. TCRdb called the 5' RACE reads again in MiXCR, with one record for every CDR3 protein. The data show about 210,000 distinct CDR3 sequences, with roughly 3.3% seen just once and 3.2% held by the top ten. The source material was CD4+ T cells sorted from PBMCs, sampled 10 days after the yellow fever booster vaccination. All receptors come from a man younger than 30 who received the YFV17D yellow fever vaccine.

CDR3 DNA sequence: TGTGCCAGCACTACCTCGACAGGGCCGGCCGAGCAGTACTTC. Its protein is CASTTSTGPAEQYF. J is TRBJ2-7 and V is TRBV18; 7 nucleotides line up with TRBD1. CDR1 and CDR2 from the germline V gene are KGHSH and LQKENI. The trim removed 8 bases at V and 6 bases at J, leaving 13 bases unmatched. The CDR3 has 14 residues. Full variable domain (rest looked up from reference TRBV18 and TRBJ2-7): NAGVMQNPRHLVRRRGQEARLRCSPMKGHSHVYWYRQLPEEGLKFMVYLQKENIIDESGMPKERFSAEFPKEGPSILRIQQVVRGDSAAYFCASTTSTGPAEQYFGPGTRLTVT.

A few counts support this clonotype. J is TRBJ2-5 and V is TRBV6-1, with TRBD2 matching over 10 bases. Germline CDR1 is MNHNS and CDR2 is SASEGT. The CDR3 extends over 14 amino acids. V lost 7 bases to trimming and J lost 3 bases; unmatched junction nucleotides: 5. This chain's CDR3 is CASILAGGEETQYF. CDR3 nucleotides: TGTGCCAGCATTTTAGCGGGGGGCGAAGAGACCCAGTACTTC.

This clonotype was detected many times. CDR3 sequence: CASSLTEDEQFF. In nucleotides, the CDR3 is TGTGCCAGCAGCTTAACCGAGGATGAGCAGTTCTTC. The V call is TRBV7-9, the J call TRBJ2-1; D gene ambiguous. The CDR3 spans 12 residues. V was trimmed by 2 bases and J by 8 bases, leaving 7 bases between them. Germline CDR1 and CDR2: SEHNR and FQNEAQ (reference sequence).

The chain has TRBV3-1 and TRBJ2-3, with 9 bases identical to TRBD2. The germline gives CDR1 LGHDT, CDR2 YNNKEL (reference sequence). The ends lost 2 bases at V and 2 bases at J; junction bases unmatched: 8. The CDR3 is 17 residues long. The CDR3 loop reads CASSQWQRGAPTDTQYF. In DNA form, the CDR3 reads TGTGCCAGCAGCCAATGGCAGCGGGGGGCACCCACAGATACGCAGTATTTT.

The J gene is TRBJ2-3, the V gene TRBV25-1; 7 bases agree with TRBD2. There are 15 residues in the CDR3. V lost 5 bases, J lost 3 bases, and 8 bases stayed unmatched. In germline, CDR1 is MGHDK, CDR2 SYGVNS. CDR3 residues: CASSYGGTVTDTQYF. The CDR3, as DNA: TGTGCCAGCAGTTACGGGGGGACCGTGACAGATACGCAGTATTTT.

In this sample, this clonotype turned up a few times. The gene calls are TRBV7-9 and TRBJ1-1; tentative D call: TRBD1 (5 bases). CDR1 is SEHNR, CDR2 FQNEAQ, per germline (reference sequence). The CDR3 has 15 residues. Deletions cut 5 bases from V and 10 bases from J, with 23 bases between. The CDR3 here is CASSSISGTPRGAFF. The DNA for the CDR3 is TGTGCCAGCAGCAGTATTTCCGGGACGCCACGGGGAGCTTTCTTT.

This rearrangement joins TRBV7-2 to TRBJ1-2; 8 nucleotides agree with TRBD1. With V trimmed by 6 bases and J by 7 bases, 10 bases remained unmatched. The V gene's germline CDR1 is SGHTA and CDR2 FQGNSA. The CDR3 is made up of 14 amino acids. This CDR3 is CASSSGQGSFGYTF. The CDR3 bases are TGTGCCAGCAGTTCCGGACAGGGATCCTTTGGCTACACCTTC.

This clonotype has only a few counts. V usage is TRBV20-1 and J usage is TRBJ2-3; 9 nucleotides agree with TRBD1. The length of the CDR3 is 14 residues. Germline V gene sequence: CDR1 DFQATT, CDR2 SNEGSKA (reference sequence). Germline trimming cut 5 bases from V and 4 bases from J; bases unmatched to any gene: 7. CDR3 in amino acids: CSAEDRGDPDTQYF. CDR3 nucleotides: TGCAGTGCTGAGGACAGGGGAGATCCAGATACGCAGTATTTT.

This clonotype was counted many times. The chain links TRBV5-1 to TRBJ2-3; possible D gene TRBD1, 5 bases. CDR1 and CDR2 (germline): SGHRS, YFSETQ. CDR3 length: 16 residues. Trimming cost V 1 base and J 4 bases, with 16 bases left between them. CDR3 amino acids: CASSLILSRASDTQYF. CDR3 in DNA: TGCGCCAGCAGCTTGATCCTCAGCAGGGCCTCAGATACGCAGTATTTT.

Only a few counts were recorded for this clonotype. This rearrangement joins TRBV24-1 to TRBJ2-1; D is uncertain. Trimming pared 2 bases from V and 11 bases from J, leaving 9 bases between. This CDR3 is built from 12 residues. The germline V gene has CDR1 KGHDR and CDR2 SFDVKD. Here the CDR3 DNA reads TGTGCCACCAGTGATTCCTACTCGAAGCAGTTCTTC. The encoded protein is CATSDSYSKQFF.

This clonotype was seen a handful of times. V and J are TRBV4-2 and TRBJ2-3; D gene unclear. Trimming pared 0 bases from V and 6 bases from J, leaving 13 bases between. Germline V gene lookup returns CDR1 LGHNA and CDR2 YNFKEQ. CDR3 length: 15 amino acids. The CDR3 DNA sequence: TGTGCCAGCAGCCAAGATAAAAGATTTGTGGATACGCAGTATTTT. As protein: CASSQDKRFVDTQYF.

The genes are TRBV3-1 and TRBJ2-5; TRBD2 aligns across 7 bases. The CDR3 length is 15 residues. J was trimmed by 3 bases and V by 1 base; bases with no gene match: 5. Germline values: CDR1 LGHDT, CDR2 YNNKEL (reference sequence). The CDR3 coding sequence is TGTGCCAGCAGCCAAGCGGGGACTACCAAAGAGACCCAGTACTTC. Translation gives CASSQAGTTKETQYF.

This clonotype was seen more than once but under ten times. This rearrangement joins TRBV5-1 to TRBJ2-1, with D hard to call. The V gene lost 2 bases and the J gene lost 5 bases, with 20 bases spanning the gap. CDR1 is SGHRS and CDR2 is YFSETQ in the germline V gene. The CDR3 covers 17 residues. DNA for the CDR3: TGCGCCAGCAGCTTCCGGTCCCCGTGGGTCTCAGACAATGAGCAGTTCTTC. Translating gives CASSFRSPWVSDNEQFF. The full variable domain, its missing parts supplied by reference TRBV5-1 and TRBJ2-1, is KAGVTQTPRYLIKTRGQQVTLSCSPISGHRSVSWYQQTPGQGLQFLFEYFSETQRNKGNFPGRFSGRQFSNSRSEMNVSTLELGDSALYLCASSFRSPWVSDNEQFFGPGTRLTVL.

This clonotype was seen more than once but under ten times. CDR3 in amino acids: CASSFMTSGGENEQFF. CDR3 DNA: TGTGCCAGCAGCTTTATGACTAGCGGGGGGGAAAATGAGCAGTTCTTC. The genes are TRBV5-4 and TRBJ2-1; 14 positions agree with TRBD2. Germline CDR1 reads SGHNT; CDR2 reads YYREEE (reference sequence). The CDR3 consists of 16 residues. The ends lost 2 bases at V and 7 bases at J; junction bases unmatched: 5.

This clonotype was picked up many times. The gene calls are TRBV7-8 and TRBJ1-2; 7 positions agree with TRBD1. V trimming: 2 bases; J trimming: 5 bases; junction bases outside the gene matches: 8. This CDR3 is built from 15 residues. The V gene's germline CDR1 is SGHVS and CDR2 FQNEAQ. CDR3 DNA sequence: TGTGCCAGCAGCTTAAGGGCAGGGGGGGGATATGGCTACACCTTC. Encoded protein: CASSLRAGGGYGYTF. Full variable domain (outside the CDR3, taken from reference TRBV7-8 and TRBJ1-2): GAGVSQSPRYKVAKRGQDVALRCDPISGHVSLFWYQQALGQGPEFLTYFQNEAQLDKSGLPSDRFFAERPEGSVSTLKIQRTQQEDSAVYLCASSLRAGGGYGYTFGSGTRLTVV.

The chain has TRBV7-2 and TRBJ1-5, with no clear D. The germline gives CDR1 SGHTA, CDR2 FQGNSA. The V gene lost 5 bases and the J gene lost 6 bases, with 11 bases spanning the gap. CDR3 length: 13 amino acids. In nucleotides, the CDR3 is TGTGCCAGCAGCGGAGTCGGGCGTCAGCCCCAGCATTTT. This translates into CASSGVGRQPQHF.

This rearrangement joins TRBV30 to TRBJ1-1; maybe TRBD1 (6 bases). Germline loops: CDR1 GTSNPN, CDR2 SVGIG (reference sequence). CDR3 size: 12 residues. Trimming shortened V by 5 bases and J by 4 bases, and 11 bases separated the two germline ends. The CDR3 DNA follows: TGTGCCTGGCAGGGGTTAGGCACTGAAGCTTTCTTT. It is translated as CAWQGLGTEAFF.

The chain has TRBV30 and TRBJ1-1; D might be TRBD1 (5 bases). The CDR3 sequence is 13 residues long. Looked up from germline, CDR1 is GTSNPN and CDR2 is SVGIG (reference sequence). Trimming removed 3 bases at V and 4 bases at J, with 12 bases between. The CDR3 is CAWRQGLSTEAFF. CDR3 coding DNA: TGTGCCTGGAGGCAGGGTTTGAGCACTGAAGCTTTCTTT.

This clonotype was detected ten times or more. One end of the junction does not line up with germline, which may come from a read error. This chain connects TRBV7-2 to TRBJ2-3; no clear D. CDR1 SGHTA and CDR2 FQGNSA come from the germline V gene. The CDR3 has 12 amino acids. The CDR3 spells CASSLDTDTQYF. In DNA form, the CDR3 reads TGCGCCAGCAGCTTGGACACAGATACGCAGTATTTT.